This is a list of T cell receptor beta chains from one sample in a study of blood T cells in healthy people across ages. TCRdb independently ran MiXCR on the 5' RACE reads; one entry per CDR3 protein. The sample lists more than 1,400,000 distinct CDR3 sequences; 42% were seen once. Sequenced material: blood. These receptors were taken from a woman between 18 and 29 years old in good health. CDR3s include the opening cysteine and the closing phenylalanine or tryptophan. A D gene is named only where the DNA matches it firmly. A row's size may be missing; if present it is once, few, many or a size class.

TRBD1 TRBJ1-6 . TRBV27 TGTGCCAGCAGTTCCCCGACAGGGGCTAATTCACCCCTCCACTTT CASSSPTGANSPLHF
. TRBJ2-3 . TRBV9 TGTGCCAGCAGTGTAGGGTGGGTGGAGGGGGCAGATACGCAGTATTTT CASSVGWVEGADTQYF
TRBD2 TRBJ2-7 few TRBV18 TGTGCCAGCTCACCACCTTCTCTAGCGGGCTACGAGCAGTACTTC CASSPPSLAGYEQYF
TRBD1 TRBJ2-7 few TRBV6-5 TGTGCCAGCAGCCGGACAGGGTACCGGTCCGAGCAGTACTTC CASSRTGYRSEQYF
. TRBJ2-5 few TRBV28 TGTGCCAGCCGAACCCTGGCGGGGGCCGGGTCAGAGACCCAGTACTTC CASRTLAGAGSETQYF
TRBD2 TRBJ2-7 . TRBV7-8 TGTGCCAGCAGCTTGGAAACGGGACTAGCGGGAGGGTACGAGCAGTACTTC CASSLETGLAGGYEQYF
TRBD2 TRBJ2-7 . TRBV6-5 TGTGCCAGCGCCGCTAGCGGAGTCTCCTACGAGCAGTACTTC CASAASGVSYEQYF
. TRBJ1-1 . TRBV19 TGTGCCAGTAGTCCTTCTGGAGCCTGGGACACTGAAGCTTTCTTT CASSPSGAWDTEAFF
. TRBJ2-3 few TRBV29-1 TGCAGCGTTGTAGGCCGGGGTACAGATACGCAGTATTTT CSVVGRGTDTQYF
TRBD1 TRBJ2-3 . TRBV18 TGTGCCAGCTCACCACCTGCAGGGGGCGCGAATACGCAGTATTTT CASSPPAGGANTQYF
TRBD1 TRBJ2-7 few TRBV10-3 TGTGCCATGGGGACAGGAGAATACGAGCAGTACTTC CAMGTGEYEQYF
. TRBJ2-3 few TRBV20-1 TGCAGTGCTAGGAAGCGGACTAGCACAGATACGCAGTATTTT CSARKRTSTDTQYF
. TRBJ1-3 . TRBV7-9 TGTGCCAGCAGCGCTATTGAAAACACCATATATTTT CASSAIENTIYF
. TRBJ1-2 . TRBV27 TGTGCCAGCAGTTTAAGGGTGGACGGCGGCTATGGCTACACCTTC CASSLRVDGGYGYTF
TRBD2 TRBJ2-3 many TRBV18 TGTGCCAGCTCACCAGTGGCGGGGGGATCCACAGATACGCAGTATTTT CASSPVAGGSTDTQYF